Listed here are 24 T cell receptor beta chains from one sample, sequenced in a study of patients and donors after allogeneic stem cell transplantation. TCRdb reprocessed the RT-PCR reads via MiXCR and lists one record per CDR3 protein. The data contain 200,000 to 250,000 distinct CDR3 sequences, around an eighth of them singletons. Input material: blood, either unsorted or a sorted T cell fraction (not recorded which). The origin of the receptors is a human donor who was either an allogeneic HSCT recipient or a stem cell or donor lymphocyte infusion donor (not recorded which). It is not recorded whose cells these are; they may come from a transplant donor.

Many counts were recorded for this clonotype. The rearrangement links TRBV24-1 to TRBJ2-1; D remains unclear. V was clipped by 9 bases and J by 0 bases, with 14 bases between them. The germline V gene has CDR1 KGHDR and CDR2 SFDVKD. This CDR3 spans 15 amino acids. The CDR3 DNA reads as TGTGCCACCGACCCCGGACGCAGCTCCTACAATGAGCAGTTCTTC. As protein: CATDPGRSSYNEQFF.

This clonotype was seen a handful of times. The chain uses TRBV2 and TRBJ1-2, with 9 bases that match TRBD1. V was clipped by 5 bases and J by 3 bases; unmatched bases: 4. Germline assignment: CDR1 SNHLY and CDR2 FYNNEI. CDR3 size: 14 residues. In DNA, the CDR3 is TGTGCCAGCAGTCCCTGGGACAGGGACTATGGCTACACCTTC. Translating gives CASSPWDRDYGYTF.

This clonotype was counted between two and nine times. The chain uses TRBV29-1 and TRBJ2-7; 10 positions agree with TRBD1. J gave up 2 bases and V 5 bases, and 12 bases lay outside the gene matches. The CDR3 is 16 amino acids. Per the germline V gene, CDR1 is SQVTM and CDR2 is ANQGSEA. CDR3 residues: CSVQTGTGVGPYEQYF. The CDR3 DNA sequence: TGCAGCGTTCAGACGGGGACAGGGGTAGGGCCCTACGAGCAGTACTTC.

This clonotype was found a few times. The gene calls are TRBV3-1 and TRBJ1-2, with TRBD1 matching 8 bases. V trimming: 4 bases; J trimming: 5 bases; junction bases outside the gene matches: 6. The CDR3 has 14 residues. Germline values: CDR1 LGHDT, CDR2 YNNKEL (reference sequence). The CDR3 is CASSRTGTSYGYTF. The CDR3 coding sequence is TGTGCCAGCAGCCGGACAGGGACCAGTTATGGCTACACCTTC. Combining the CDR3 with reference TRBV3-1 and TRBJ1-2 gives the whole variable domain DTAVSQTPKYLVTQMGNDKSIKCEQNLGHDTMYWYKQDSKKFLKIMFSYNNKELIINETVPNRFSPKSPDKAHLNLHINSLELGDSAVYFCASSRTGTSYGYTFGSGTRLTVV.

The genes are TRBV12-3 or TRBV12-4 and TRBJ2-2; no reliable D call. The CDR3 runs 14 residues. The germline V and J ends were trimmed by 3 bases and 3 bases, with 8 bases remaining between them. CDR3 nucleotides: TGTGCCAGCAGTTTTCAACGGGACACCGGGGAGCTGTTTTTT. Its protein product is CASSFQRDTGELFF.

This clonotype was counted ten times or more. The chain joins TRBV11-2 to TRBJ2-7; 8 bases agree with TRBD2. J lost 1 base, V lost 1 base, and 6 bases had no gene match. The CDR3 loop spans 16 amino acids. The V gene's germline CDR1 is SGHAT and CDR2 FQNNGV. The chain's CDR3 is CASSLVSGGLSYEQYF. The DNA of the CDR3 is TGTGCCAGCAGCTTAGTGTCGGGGGGGCTTTCCTACGAGCAGTACTTC.

V usage is TRBV7-2 and J usage is TRBJ2-2, with D perhaps given as TRBD1 or TRBD2 (5 bases each). The CDR3 runs 16 residues. Germline V gene data show CDR1 as SGHTA and CDR2 as FQGNSA. V dropped 5 bases and J dropped 2 bases, with 15 bases sitting between them. CDR3 nucleotides: TGTGCCAGCAGCACGGGACCGAGCCCAAACACCGGGGAGCTGTTTTTT. The encoded protein is CASSTGPSPNTGELFF.

The chain joins TRBV6-2 or TRBV6-3 to TRBJ2-5, with D maybe TRBD2 (6 bases). This CDR3 is built from 14 residues. Germline-derived CDR1 and CDR2 are MNHEY and SVGEGT. Between the trimmed V and J ends, which lost 7 bases and 4 bases, there was a span of 16 bases. CDR3 amino acids: CASTSRMGGETQYF. The CDR3 DNA reads TGTGCCAGCACCTCCCGTATGGGAGGAGAGACCCAGTACTTC.

Written as DNA, the CDR3 is TGCAGCGCTGGGAACGAAGCTTTCTTT. Residues: CSAGNEAFF. The chain recombines TRBV29-1 with TRBJ1-1, with D unclear. The V gene lost 7 bases and the J gene lost 8 bases, with 8 bases spanning the gap. Germline V gene lookup returns CDR1 SQVTM and CDR2 ANQGSEA. This CDR3 spans 9 amino acids.

This clonotype came up many times. This chain joins TRBV12-3 or TRBV12-4 and TRBJ2-1, with a weak D call TRBD2 (6 bases). Trimming removed 3 bases from V and 6 bases from J, with 24 bases in between. The CDR3 covers 18 residues. The DNA of the CDR3 is TGTGCCAGCAGTTTGGGGACTCACCAACACGTGGTCGGCAATGAGCAGTTCTTC. It specifies CASSLGTHQHVVGNEQFF.

At least ten counts were recorded for this clonotype. The chain combines TRBV7-9 with TRBJ1-2; D is ambiguous. The CDR3 contains 13 residues. From germline, CDR1 is SEHNR and CDR2 FQNEAQ (reference sequence). The V end lost 5 bases, the J end lost 6 bases, and 13 bases lay between the germline ends. The CDR3 DNA is TGTGCCAGCAGCATCGCTTTGGTAGATGGCTACACCTTC. Its protein is CASSIALVDGYTF.

Written as DNA, the CDR3 is TGTGCCAGCAGTTCCGGTCGCGGACTAGCGGGATTTTACGAGCAGTACTTC. Its protein is CASSSGRGLAGFYEQYF. V usage is TRBV12-3 or TRBV12-4 and J usage is TRBJ2-7; 12 bases agree with TRBD2. V lost 4 bases, J lost 4 bases, and 11 bases stayed unmatched. The CDR3 length is 17 residues.

This rearrangement joins TRBV7-8 to TRBJ1-1; D unresolved. The CDR3 is 15 amino acids. The V end was cut by 1 base, the J end by 6 bases, with 15 bases between. Germline CDR1 and CDR2: SGHVS and FQNEAQ. The CDR3: CASSLGTGRSSEAFF. The CDR3 DNA is TGTGCCAGCAGCTTAGGGACGGGGAGGTCTTCTGAAGCTTTCTTT.

This clonotype was seen many times. The rearrangement uses TRBV5-1 and TRBJ2-2, with 7 bases matching TRBD2. This CDR3 comprises 16 residues. Unmatched junction bases numbered 6, after V lost 1 base and J lost 3 bases. Looked up from germline, CDR1 is SGHRS and CDR2 is YFSETQ. The CDR3 DNA reads TGCGCCAGCAGCTTGTACGCGGGAGTTTACACCGGGGAGCTGTTTTTT. This translates into CASSLYAGVYTGELFF.

This clonotype occurred a few times. This rearrangement joins TRBV29-1 to TRBJ1-1; possibly TRBD1 for D (5 bases). Trimming took 2 bases from V and 5 from J, leaving 12 bases between them. CDR3 length equals 13 residues. Looked up from germline, CDR1 is SQVTM and CDR2 is ANQGSEA. The CDR3 region is CSVERHGGTEAFF. The CDR3 DNA reads as TGCAGCGTTGAACGGCACGGGGGGACTGAAGCTTTCTTT.

The rearrangement links TRBV19 to TRBJ2-1; 9 bases agree with TRBD1. The V segment lost 3 bases and the J segment 8 bases; nucleotides outside the gene matches: 8. CDR1 and CDR2 from the germline V gene are LNHDA and SQIVND (reference sequence). This CDR3 comprises 15 residues. DNA for the CDR3: TGTGCCAGTAGTATTGGGGGACAGGGATATCATGAGCAGTTCTTC. It codes for CASSIGGQGYHEQFF.

This chain uses TRBV5-1 with TRBJ2-7; 7 bases map to TRBD1. Trimming cost V 4 bases and J 3 bases; bases outside gene matches: 7. The CDR3 covers 14 residues. Germline-derived CDR1 and CDR2 are SGHRS and YFSETQ. Here the CDR3 DNA reads TGCGCCAGCAGCAGCCGACAGGGCTTCTACGAGCAGTACTTC. Its protein product is CASSSRQGFYEQYF. Full variable domain (rest looked up from reference TRBV5-1 and TRBJ2-7): KAGVTQTPRYLIKTRGQQVTLSCSPISGHRSVSWYQQTPGQGLQFLFEYFSETQRNKGNFPGRFSGRQFSNSRSEMNVSTLELGDSALYLCASSSRQGFYEQYFGPGTRLTVT.

This clonotype was observed a handful of times. The chain uses TRBV19 and TRBJ2-1, with a weak D call TRBD2 (6 bases). Germline CDR1 reads LNHDA; CDR2 reads SQIVND (reference sequence). Trimming left V 1 base short and J 10 bases short, with 11 bases between. The CDR3 covers 13 residues. Here the CDR3 reads CASSIGTAGEQFF. CDR3 sequence (DNA): TGTGCCAGTAGTATAGGGACGGCGGGAGAGCAGTTCTTC.

The chain joins TRBV19 to TRBJ2-3; D might be TRBD2 (6 bases). V lost 4 bases to trimming and J lost 4 bases, with 15 bases between them. Germline V CDR1 and CDR2: LNHDA, SQIVND (reference sequence). There are 15 residues in the CDR3. CDR3 region: CASSTYGGVADTQYF. DNA of the CDR3: TGTGCCAGTAGTACGTACGGAGGGGTGGCAGATACGCAGTATTTT.

This clonotype was seen only a few times. The rearrangement links TRBV7-8 to TRBJ2-7; 8 nucleotides match TRBD2. V shed 3 bases, J shed 4 bases, and the junction held 20 bases outside the gene matches. CDR1 is SGHVS and CDR2 is FQNEAQ in the germline V gene. The CDR3 spans 19 residues. CDR3 sequence (DNA): TGTGCCAGCAGCTTTTCGACAGGTTCAGGAGCGGGAGTTACGTACGAGCAGTACTTC. Amino acid sequence: CASSFSTGSGAGVTYEQYF.

Ten or more counts support this clonotype. V is TRBV7-3 and J is TRBJ2-3, with 12 bases matching TRBD2. Germline assignment: CDR1 SGHTA and CDR2 FQGTGA. Losses at the gene ends were 5 bases for V and 5 bases for J; bases not matched to a gene: 2. CDR3 size: 14 residues. The CDR3 here is CASSEGLAGDTQYF. The CDR3 DNA is TGTGCCAGCAGCGAGGGACTAGCGGGAGATACGCAGTATTTT.

This clonotype came up many times. The chain employs TRBV5-4 and TRBJ2-1; 7 bases agree with TRBD2. After removal of 4 bases from V and 8 bases from J, the junction contained 9 bases not matched to a gene. This CDR3 has 14 residues. Germline V gene sequence: CDR1 SGHNT, CDR2 YYREEE (reference sequence). Here the CDR3 DNA reads TGTGCCAGCAGCCCATGGAATCGGGGGGATGAGCAGTTCTTC. It is translated as CASSPWNRGDEQFF.

This clonotype appeared many times. The genes are TRBV11-1 and TRBJ1-5; TRBD1 matches at 7 bases. This CDR3 spans 15 amino acids. From germline, CDR1 is SGHAT and CDR2 FQDESV (reference sequence). Trimming cost V 1 base and J 4 bases; bases outside gene matches: 4. The CDR3 DNA follows: TGTGCCAGCAGCTTAGGAGGGGGCATTAATCAGCCCCAGCATTTT. Amino acids: CASSLGGGINQPQHF.

The sample holds many counts of this clonotype. The genes are TRBV7-9 and TRBJ2-1, with TRBD2 matching over 7 bases. With V trimmed by 5 bases and J by 2 bases, 6 bases remained unmatched. The CDR3 is made up of 15 amino acids. Germline CDR1 and CDR2: SEHNR and FQNEAQ (reference sequence). The CDR3 nucleotides are TGTGCCAGCAGCGTATCTAGCGGTACCTACAATGAGCAGTTCTTC. Translating it yields CASSVSSGTYNEQFF. Drawing the rest from reference TRBV7-9 and TRBJ2-1, the complete variable domain is DTGVSQNPRHKITKRGQNVTFRCDPISEHNRLYWYRQTLGQGPEFLTYFQNEAQLEKSRLLSDRFSAERPKGSFSTLEIQRTEQGDSAMYLCASSVSSGTYNEQFFGPGTRLTVL.